The text below deals with one TCR beta chain. The ends were cut back, 10 bases at V and 8 bases at J, with 24 bases in the middle. Germline V gene data show CDR1 as SEHNR and CDR2 as FQNEAQ (reference sequence). There are 15 residues in the CDR3. These data are taken from a study of blood T cell repertoires in COVID-19. Sequencing was performed with immunoSEQ multiplex PCR; in TCRdb, only in-frame clones are kept and a portion is missing. This repertoire shows hundreds of thousands of clones, 89% found once; its top ten account for 3.5% to 4%. Sequenced input: PBMCs or T cells enriched from blood (not recorded which). The TCR originated in a woman in her 30s with acute COVID-19. This chain links TRBV7-9 with TRBJ2-1; maybe TRBD1 (7 bases). CDR3 protein: CATRTGMTSVDEQFF. The CDR3 DNA reads as TGTGCCACCCGGACAGGAATGACTAGTGTGGATGAGCAGTTCTTC.